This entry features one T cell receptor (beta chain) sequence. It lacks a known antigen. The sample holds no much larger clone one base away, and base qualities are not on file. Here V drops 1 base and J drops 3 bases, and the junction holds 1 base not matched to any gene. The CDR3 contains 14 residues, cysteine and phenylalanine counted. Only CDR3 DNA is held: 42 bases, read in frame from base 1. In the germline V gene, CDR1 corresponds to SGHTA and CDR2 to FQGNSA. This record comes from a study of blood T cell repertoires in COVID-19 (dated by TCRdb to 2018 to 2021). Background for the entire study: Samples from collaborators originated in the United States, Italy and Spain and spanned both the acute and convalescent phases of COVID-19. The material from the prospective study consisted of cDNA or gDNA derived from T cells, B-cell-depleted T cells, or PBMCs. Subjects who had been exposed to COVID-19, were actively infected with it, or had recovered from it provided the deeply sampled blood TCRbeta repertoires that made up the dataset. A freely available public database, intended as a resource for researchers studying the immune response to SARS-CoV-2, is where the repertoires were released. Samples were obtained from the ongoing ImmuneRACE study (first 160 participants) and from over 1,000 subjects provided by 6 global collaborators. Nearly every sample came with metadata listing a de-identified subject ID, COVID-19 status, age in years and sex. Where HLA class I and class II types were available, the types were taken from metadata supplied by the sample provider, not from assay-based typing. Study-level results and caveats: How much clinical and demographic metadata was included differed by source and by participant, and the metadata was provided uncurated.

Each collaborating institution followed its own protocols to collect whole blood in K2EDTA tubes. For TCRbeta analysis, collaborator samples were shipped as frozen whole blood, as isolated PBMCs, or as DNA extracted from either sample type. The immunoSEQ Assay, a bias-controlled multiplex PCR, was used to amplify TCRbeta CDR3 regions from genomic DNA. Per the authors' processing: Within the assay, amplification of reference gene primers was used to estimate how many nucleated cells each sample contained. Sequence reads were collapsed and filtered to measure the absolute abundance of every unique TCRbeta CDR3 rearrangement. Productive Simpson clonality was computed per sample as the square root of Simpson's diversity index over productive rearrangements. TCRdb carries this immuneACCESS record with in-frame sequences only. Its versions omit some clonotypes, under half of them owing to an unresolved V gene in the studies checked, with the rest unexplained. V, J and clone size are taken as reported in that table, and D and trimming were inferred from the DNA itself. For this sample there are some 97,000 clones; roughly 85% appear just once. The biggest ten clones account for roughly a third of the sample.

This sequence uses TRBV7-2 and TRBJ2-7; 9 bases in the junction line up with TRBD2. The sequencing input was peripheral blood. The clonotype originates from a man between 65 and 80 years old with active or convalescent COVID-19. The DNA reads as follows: TGTGCCAGCAGCTTAGGGACTAGCGACTACGAGCAGTACTTC. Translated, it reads CASSLGTSDYEQYF.